The 20 T cell receptor beta chains listed next were all sequenced from one sample in a study of cytomegalovirus exposure and HLA in healthy donors. This PCR relied on a set of 60 Vbeta primers and 13 Jbeta primers. Method: immunoSEQ multiplex PCR; TCRdb's copy keeps in-frame clones and lacks some. Of tens of thousands of clones in the sample, about 80% are singletons; the top ten hold around 1.5%. The sequenced material came from PBMCs. Every receptor here comes from a male donor in good health and CMV-seronegative.

This sequence joins TRBV5-8 and TRBJ2-7; a possible D gene is TRBD2 (5 bases). The CDR3 is 15 residues long. Germline V gene data show CDR1 as SGHTS and CDR2 as YDEGEE. The ends were cut back, 0 bases at V and 2 bases at J, with 12 bases in the middle. This chain's CDR3 is CASSLGRATTYEQYF. DNA for the CDR3: TGTGCCAGCAGCTTGGGGCGGGCTACCACCTACGAGCAGTACTTC. Complete variable domain (other parts from reference TRBV5-8 and TRBJ2-7): EAGVTQSPTHLIKTRGQQATLRCSPISGHTSVYWYQQALGLGLQFLLWYDEGEERNRGNFPPRFSGRQFPNYSSELNVNALELEDSALYLCASSLGRATTYEQYFGPGTRLTVT.

Here the CDR3 DNA reads TGTGCCAGCAGCCGCGACGCGGGGGCCTACAATGAGCAGTTCTTC. This sequence encodes CASSRDAGAYNEQFF. The genes are TRBV7-2 and TRBJ2-1; TRBD2 agrees at 7 bases. V lost 5 bases and J lost 2; bases outside the gene matches: 6. Per germline, CDR1 SGHTA and CDR2 FQGNSA. The CDR3 length is 15 residues.

The CDR3 protein is CASSLSVRREAFF. Here the CDR3 DNA reads TGTGCCAGCAGTTTATCGGTCAGGCGTGAAGCTTTCTTT. V is TRBV28 and J is TRBJ1-1; D gene unclear. Trimming cost V 1 base and J 7 bases, with 10 bases left between them. The CDR3 covers 13 residues. Germline V gene sequence: CDR1 MDHEN, CDR2 SYDVKM. The variable domain in full, with the rest retrieved from reference TRBV28 and TRBJ1-1, is DVKVTQSSRYLVKRTGEKVFLECVQDMDHENMFWYRQDPGLGLRLIYFSYDVKMKEKGDIPEGYSVSREKKERFSLILESASTNQTSMYLCASSLSVRREAFFGQGTRLTVV.

This chain uses TRBV5-1 with TRBJ2-7, with 8 nucleotides matching TRBD2. Germline V CDR1 and CDR2: SGHRS, YFSETQ. This CDR3 region has 13 residues. The V segment lost 7 bases and the J segment 3 bases; nucleotides outside the gene matches: 6. The chain's CDR3 is CASYSGDRYEQYF. The CDR3, as DNA: TGCGCCAGCTATAGCGGGGACCGCTACGAGCAGTACTTC.

This clone was detected once. The rearrangement uses TRBV2 and TRBJ2-5, with TRBD1 matching over 8 bases. CDR1 SNHLY and CDR2 FYNNEI come from the germline V gene. The CDR3 loop spans 15 amino acids. V lost 1 base and J lost 7; bases outside the gene matches: 8. The CDR3 protein is CASSEEDRVGRTQYF. In DNA form, the CDR3 reads TGTGCCAGCAGTGAAGAGGACAGGGTGGGAAGGACCCAGTACTTC.

The chain combines TRBV19 with TRBJ2-1, with 10 bases aligning to TRBD2. The J segment lost 8 bases and the V segment lost 4 bases, leaving 8 bases of the junction unmatched. CDR1 and CDR2 (germline): LNHDA, SQIVND (reference sequence). This CDR3 has 15 residues. The CDR3 DNA sequence: TGTGCCAGTAGTACCGCTAGCGGGAGTTACTATGAGCAGTTCTTC. It specifies CASSTASGSYYEQFF.

The DNA for the CDR3 is TGTGCCAGCAGCCCGATGGGACAGAGCTATAACTATGGCTACACCTTC. Protein sequence: CASSPMGQSYNYGYTF. The V gene is TRBV5-5, the J gene TRBJ1-2, with TRBD1 identical over 7 bases. Germline V gene sequence: CDR1 SGHKS, CDR2 YYEKEE (reference sequence). The V segment lost 4 bases and the J segment 1 base; nucleotides outside the gene matches: 10. CDR3 size: 16 residues. The full variable domain, in which reference TRBV5-5 and TRBJ1-2 provide the parts outside the CDR3, is DAGVTQSPTHLIKTRGQQVTLRCSPISGHKSVSWYQQVLGQGPQFIFQYYEKEERGRGNFPDRFSARQFPNYSSELNVNALLLGDSALYLCASSPMGQSYNYGYTFGSGTRLTVV.

The CDR3 is CASSASLAGTSNYGYTF. The CDR3 DNA reads TGTGCCAGCAGCGCTTCCCTCGCCGGGACATCTAACTATGGCTACACCTTC. V gene TRBV9 combines with J gene TRBJ1-2, with TRBD1 as a possible D gene (6 bases). The germline V and J ends were trimmed by 3 bases and 0 bases, with 18 bases remaining between them. Germline V CDR1 and CDR2: SGDLS, YYNGEE. There are 17 residues in the CDR3.

V and J are TRBV9 and TRBJ1-4, with TRBD1 as a possible D gene (5 bases). Trimming took 8 bases from V and 6 from J, leaving 14 bases between them. The CDR3 spans 13 residues. Germline CDR1 is SGDLS and CDR2 is YYNGEE. The CDR3 DNA reads TGTGCCAGTCGGGGGGGGGTCGATGAAAAACTGTTTTTT. Its translation: CASRGGVDEKLFF.

This sequence joins TRBV4-3 and TRBJ2-5; 7 positions agree with TRBD2. The J call could be wrong; TRBJ2-7 is a better fit for the DNA end. Germline values: CDR1 LGHNA, CDR2 YSLEER. The CDR3 runs 15 residues. The CDR3 nucleotides read TGCGCCAGCAGCCAAGACCCAGCGGGGAATTACGAGCAGTACTTC. This gives the protein CASSQDPAGNYEQYF.

The V gene is TRBV7-2, the J gene TRBJ1-5; TRBD1 matches at 8 bases. Per germline, CDR1 SGHTA and CDR2 FQGNSA. J lost 6 bases, V lost 5 bases, and 12 bases had no gene match. CDR3 length: 16 amino acids. The CDR3 sequence: CASSPQQGVIIQPQHF. In DNA form, the CDR3 reads TGTGCCAGCAGCCCCCAACAGGGGGTAATAATTCAGCCCCAGCATTTT.

The chain carries TRBV10-1 and TRBJ1-6; D unresolved. The CDR3 totals 15 residues. The germline gives CDR1 WNHNN, CDR2 SYGVQD (reference sequence). V was clipped by 8 bases and J by 7 bases, with 18 bases between them. Here the CDR3 reads CASPRVREGNSPLHF. CDR3 DNA: TGCGCCAGCCCCCGTGTGAGGGAGGGAAATTCACCCCTCCACTTT.

The chain joins TRBV19 to TRBJ2-4; D possibly corresponds to TRBD1 (6 bases). V lost 4 bases and J 3 bases, leaving 19 bases between the germline ends. Germline-derived CDR1 and CDR2 are LNHDA and SQIVND (reference sequence). The CDR3 extends over 17 amino acids. As DNA, the CDR3 is TGTGCCAGTAGTACGCAGGGGTTCAGGGACGGCAAAAACATTCAGTACTTC. Amino acid sequence: CASSTQGFRDGKNIQYF.

This clone was detected a few times. The V and J genes are TRBV11-3 and TRBJ2-1; 9 nucleotides agree with TRBD1. The CDR3 sequence is 16 residues long. The germline gives CDR1 SGHNT, CDR2 YENEEA. V dropped 5 bases and J dropped 5; count of bases not matched to a gene: 10. The CDR3 nucleotides are TGTGCCAGCAGCCGCGGCGGGACAGGGCTTCACAATGAGCAGTTCTTC. It encodes CASSRGGTGLHNEQFF.

This chain connects TRBV2 to TRBJ2-6; 12 bases map to TRBD1. V was clipped by 6 bases and J by 4 bases; unmatched bases: 7. The CDR3 loop spans 17 amino acids. Germline lookup yields CDR1 SNHLY and CDR2 FYNNEI. CDR3: CASRPGQGAEGANVLTF. The CDR3, as DNA: TGTGCCAGCAGGCCGGGACAGGGGGCGGAAGGGGCCAACGTCCTGACTTTC.

The rearrangement uses TRBV7-7 and TRBJ2-2; TRBD2 is a possible D gene (5 bases). V lost 2 bases to trimming and J lost 7 bases, with 8 bases between them. The CDR3 runs to 13 residues. Germline lookup yields CDR1 SSHAT and CDR2 FNYEAQ (reference sequence). The CDR3 region is CASSLLRVGELFF. The CDR3 DNA follows: TGTGCCAGCAGCTTATTGAGGGTCGGGGAGCTGTTTTTT.

This chain uses TRBV19 with TRBJ1-1; 8 bases are a match to TRBD1. Looked up from germline, CDR1 is LNHDA and CDR2 is SQIVND (reference sequence). V lost 2 bases to trimming and J lost 4 bases; unmatched junction nucleotides: 3. This CDR3 comprises 14 residues. CDR3 sequence: CASSIQGAGTEAFF. The DNA of the CDR3 is TGTGCCAGTAGTATACAGGGGGCCGGCACTGAAGCTTTCTTT.

CDR3 residues: CASQRGRTTTGELFF. CDR3 nucleotides: TGTGCCAGCCAGCGCGGGAGAACTACAACCGGGGAGCTGTTTTTT. The chain recombines TRBV19 with TRBJ2-2; 7 bases are shared with TRBD2. With V trimmed by 9 bases and J by 5 bases, 12 bases remained unmatched. Looked up from germline, CDR1 is LNHDA and CDR2 is SQIVND (reference sequence). The CDR3 has 15 residues.

The chain is built from TRBV7-3 and TRBJ2-3; D is unclear. V shed 0 bases and J shed 5 bases, with 6 bases lying between them. This CDR3 spans 13 amino acids. Germline CDR1 reads SGHTA; CDR2 reads FQGTGA. In nucleotides, the CDR3 is TGTGCCAGCAGCTTAACGCAGCGAGATACGCAGTATTTT. This gives the protein CASSLTQRDTQYF.

This sequence joins TRBV5-1 and TRBJ2-5; TRBD1 is a possible D gene (5 bases). The length of the CDR3 is 13 residues. V was shortened by 5 bases and J by 3 bases, with 11 bases between the two germline ends. Germline-derived CDR1 and CDR2 are SGHRS and YFSETQ. The CDR3 here is CASSRTGEETQYF. In nucleotides, the CDR3 is TGCGCCAGCAGTCGAACAGGAGAAGAGACCCAGTACTTC.